The TCR beta chain described here comes from a study of post-analysis software for immune sequencing data. TCR beta cDNA libraries included unique molecular identifiers. TCRdb processed the PCR reads anew with MiXCR; each CDR3 protein has one entry. Of about 810,000 distinct CDR3 sequences in the sample, about 50% were seen once. Notes on the study in general: Patients with multiple sclerosis recorded significantly lower normalized Chao1 diversity than controls, the study found. TRBV5-6, TRBV5-1 and TRBV20-1 belonged to a set of a handful of TRBV segments that were more frequent in patients than controls.

Germline loops: CDR1 LNHNV, CDR2 YYDKDF (reference sequence). CDR3 size: 15 residues. With respect to this clonotype: Its cognate antigen is unknown.

The chain carries TRBV15 and TRBJ2-5; TRBD2 agrees at 10 bases. The end of the DNA fits TRBJ2-7 better, so the J call may be wrong. Sample: blood. This clonotype originated in a girl between 5 and 17 years old with multiple sclerosis. The CDR3 spells CATSSKVAGGSEQYF. The CDR3 coding sequence is TGTGCCACCAGCAGTAAGGTAGCGGGAGGCTCCGAGCAGTACTTC.